These T cell receptor beta chains were read from a single sample in a study of shared clonotypes between healthy human individuals. Profiled with immunoSEQ multiplex PCR; TCRdb holds only in-frame clones, not every one. Of about 1 million clones listed, under 80% are singletons. The sequenced sample consisted of memory CD4+ T cells sorted from blood. The receptors originated from a man aged 18 to 30 in good health. Each CDR3 is given with its conserved first and last residue. The order of the fields is J gene, clone size, D gene, V gene, CDR3 protein, CDR3 DNA. A D gene is named only where the DNA matches it firmly. The listing skips clone size in some rows; elsewhere it reads once, few, many or a size class.

>TRBJ2-6|.|.|TRBV19
CASSKDSSGANVLTF
TGTGCCAGTAGTAAGGACAGCTCTGGGGCCAACGTCCTGACTTTC
>TRBJ1-1|.|TRBD1|TRBV30
CAWTRGGTANTEAFF
TGTGCCTGGACCCGAGGAGGGACAGCGAACACTGAAGCTTTCTTT
>TRBJ1-2|many|TRBD1|TRBV28
CASISMDRGYGYTF
TGTGCCAGCATATCGATGGACAGGGGATACGGCTACACCTTC
>TRBJ1-3|.|.|TRBV5-6
CASSWGTLLLAF
TGTGCCAGCAGCTGGGGGACTCTTCTCCTTGCCTTT
>TRBJ1-1|.|TRBD1|TRBV4-1
CASSWGRDRGGPTEAFF
TGCGCCAGCAGCTGGGGTAGGGACAGGGGAGGTCCTACTGAAGCTTTCTTT
>TRBJ1-1|.|.|TRBV28
CASIPGTPNTEAFF
TGTGCCAGCATTCCCGGGACACCGAACACTGAAGCTTTCTTT
>TRBJ2-3|.|TRBD2|TRBV6-1
CASSASGGGADTQYF
TGTGCCAGCAGTGCCAGCGGGGGAGGGGCAGATACGCAGTATTTT
>TRBJ2-1|.|TRBD1|TRBV18
CASSQRTGGLDEQFF
TGTGCCAGCTCCCAGAGGACAGGGGGACTTGATGAGCAGTTCTTC
>TRBJ1-2|.|.|TRBV7-9
CASSLGQNNYGYTF
TGTGCCAGCAGCTTGGGCCAGAATAACTATGGCTACACCTTC
>TRBJ2-5|.|.|TRBV18
CASSRGETQYF
TGTGCCAGCTCACGCGGTGAGACCCAGTACTTC
>TRBJ2-1|.|TRBD1|TRBV6-1
CASTARDSSYNEQFF
TGTGCCAGCACCGCTCGGGACAGCTCCTACAATGAGCAGTTCTTC
>TRBJ2-1|.|.|TRBV11-3
CASSRDNEQFF
TGTGCCAGCAGCCGGGACAATGAGCAGTTCTTC
>TRBJ1-4|.|.|TRBV5-1
CASSPRLSNEKLFF
TGCGCCAGCAGCCCCCGGCTTTCCAATGAAAAACTGTTTTTT
>TRBJ2-1|few|.|TRBV6-5
CASSYRLDSPPNEQFF
TGTGCCAGCAGTTACAGGCTAGACTCTCCTCCCAATGAGCAGTTCTTC
>TRBJ2-2|.|.|TRBV6-6
CASSSESSGTGELFF
TGTGCCAGCAGTTCCGAAAGTTCAGGGACCGGGGAGCTGTTTTTT
>TRBJ2-1|.|.|TRBV7-2
CASSLGASYNEQFF
TGTGCCAGCAGCTTAGGCGCCTCCTACAATGAGCAGTTCTTC
>TRBJ2-5|.|.|TRBV7-2
CASSSVGYQETQYF
TGTGCCAGCAGCTCAGTAGGGTACCAAGAGACCCAGTACTTC
>TRBJ1-2|few|.|TRBV10-3
CAIKAGSLDYTF
TGTGCCATCAAGGCAGGGTCTCTCGACTACACCTTC
>TRBJ2-1|.|TRBD2|TRBV9
CASSTTSGRANNEQFF
TGTGCCAGCAGCACAACTAGCGGGAGGGCTAACAATGAGCAGTTCTTC
>TRBJ2-1|.|.|TRBV7-7
CASSSPGLEKQFF
TGTGCTAGCAGCTCACCGGGACTTGAAAAGCAGTTCTTC
>TRBJ2-5|.|TRBD1|TRBV7-9
CASSLGLLRGQEETQYF
TGTGCCAGCAGCTTGGGCCTCCTCAGGGGGCAGGAAGAGACCCAGTACTTC
>TRBJ1-2|.|.|TRBV28
CASSWMDYGYTF
TGTGCCAGCAGTTGGATGGACTATGGCTACACCTTC
>TRBJ1-1|.|.|TRBV11-2
CASSFNQANTEAFF
TGTGCCAGCAGCTTTAATCAGGCGAACACTGAAGCTTTCTTT
>TRBJ1-2|once|.|TRBV4-1
CASSRLLGIANYGYTF
TGCGCCAGCAGCCGGTTGTTAGGCATAGCTAACTATGGCTACACCTTC
>TRBJ2-5|.|.|TRBV15
CATSRDRRASSAIVETQYF
TGTGCCACCAGCAGAGATCGGCGGGCTAGCTCCGCTATTGTGGAGACCCAGTACTTC
>TRBJ2-3|.|.|TRBV9
CASSVELATADTQYF
TGTGCCAGCAGCGTAGAGCTAGCCACCGCAGATACGCAGTATTTT
>TRBJ2-3|.|TRBD2|TRBV7-2
CASSLSAGSGVTDTQYF
TGTGCCAGCAGCTTAAGCGCGGGTAGCGGGGTCACAGATACGCAGTATTTT
>TRBJ2-1|once|TRBD2|TRBV6-5
CASSYPGTSVNEQFF
TGTGCCAGCAGTTATCCCGGGACTAGCGTCAATGAGCAGTTCTTC
>TRBJ2-2|.|.|TRBV5-1
CASSSGPELFF
TGCGCCAGCAGCTCCGGACCGGAGCTGTTTTTT
>TRBJ2-7|few|TRBD1|TRBV30
CAWRIDRAPYEQYF
TGTGCCTGGAGGATAGACAGGGCCCCCTACGAGCAGTACTTC
>TRBJ2-5|.|.|TRBV5-4
CASRRSVGGKETQYF
TGTGCCAGCAGGCGAAGTGTTGGGGGAAAAGAGACCCAGTACTTC
>TRBJ1-1|.|.|TRBV28
CASSLPGLEAFF
TGTGCCAGCAGTTTACCAGGCCTTGAAGCTTTCTTT
>TRBJ2-3|few|.|TRBV7-9
CASSIRAASTDTQYF
TGTGCCAGCAGCATAAGAGCGGCTAGCACAGATACGCAGTATTTT
>TRBJ1-1|.|.|TRBV10-3
CAIRNSTLTLQAFF
TGTGCCATCCGGAACAGTACTCTAACCCTCCAAGCTTTCTTT
>TRBJ2-2|.|.|TRBV5-5
CASSLSAPNTGELFF
TGTGCCAGCAGCCTTAGCGCCCCGAACACCGGGGAGCTGTTTTTT
>TRBJ2-7|.|.|TRBV2
CASSEQRYEQYF
TGTGCCAGCAGTGAACAGCGCTACGAGCAGTACTTC
>TRBJ2-3|.|.|TRBV6-5
CASSYSLGGEAFTQYF
TGTGCCAGCAGTTACTCTCTGGGGGGAGAGGCGTTTACGCAGTATTTT
>TRBJ1-2|.|.|TRBV5-4
CASSPRTDNYGYTF
TGTGCCAGCAGCCCAAGGACGGACAACTATGGCTACACCTTC
>TRBJ2-7|few|TRBD1|TRBV10-2
CASSEQGRNEQYF
TGCGCCAGCAGTGAACAGGGGCGTAACGAGCAGTACTTC
>TRBJ1-1|.|TRBD1|TRBV10-2
CASSLTGSPEAFF
TGCGCCAGCAGTCTGACAGGGTCTCCTGAAGCTTTCTTT
>TRBJ2-7|.|.|TRBV6-6
CASRVQGLSYEQYF
TGTGCCAGCAGGGTACAGGGCCTCTCCTACGAGCAGTACTTC
>TRBJ1-1|.|.|TRBV19
CASSAGYLNTEAFF
TGTGCCAGTAGTGCAGGGTATTTGAACACTGAAGCTTTCTTT
>TRBJ1-1|.|TRBD1|TRBV6-5
CASSSGQGGNTEAFF
TGTGCCAGCAGTTCCGGACAGGGAGGGAACACTGAAGCTTTCTTT
>TRBJ2-1|.|.|TRBV6-5
CATVEWGSSYNEQFF
TGTGCCACGGTAGAATGGGGGAGCTCCTACAATGAGCAGTTCTTC
>TRBJ2-3|once|.|TRBV10-3
CAISDSSRATDTQYF
TGTGCCATCAGTGATTCCTCCCGCGCGACAGATACGCAGTATTTT
>TRBJ2-7|once|TRBD2|TRBV27
CASSLFPPTSLRHEQYF
TGTGCCAGCAGTTTATTTCCGCCGACTAGCCTGCGCCACGAGCAGTACTTC
>TRBJ1-1|.|.|TRBV14
CASSQGVWGAALNTEAFF
TGTGCCAGCAGCCAAGGGGTCTGGGGCGCAGCCTTAAACACTGAAGCTTTCTTT
>TRBJ1-1|.|.|TRBV9
CASTKLGGTEAFF
TGTGCCAGCACCAAGCTGGGGGGCACTGAAGCTTTCTTT
>TRBJ1-1|.|.|TRBV4-3
CASSQEWPSNTEAFF
TGCGCCAGCAGCCAAGAGTGGCCATCTAACACTGAAGCTTTCTTT
>TRBJ1-6|.|.|TRBV29-1
CSVCKDANSPLHF
TGCAGCGTTTGTAAGGATGCCAATTCACCCCTCCACTTT
>TRBJ2-7|.|.|TRBV5-1
CASSLDLYEQYF
TGCGCCAGCAGCCTGGATCTCTACGAGCAGTACTTC
>TRBJ1-1|.|.|TRBV10-3
CAISDAVRNTEAFF
TGTGCCATCAGTGACGCAGTGAGGAACACTGAAGCTTTCTTT